This T cell receptor beta chain was retrieved from a study of neurological immune-mediated disorders. The wider study: Disease course was recorded as relapsing-remitting for around 31 and secondary progressive for about 8.5% of the 34 multiple sclerosis patients.

The CDR3 loop spans 13 amino acids. The ends were cut back, 3 bases at V and 3 bases at J, with 9 bases in the middle. CDR1 and CDR2 from the germline V gene are LGHDT and YNNKEL (reference sequence). The study, taken as a whole, reports: The study found the most TCR clonal expansion in HTLV-1-associated myelopathy and the least in multiple sclerosis, below healthy controls.

The unsorted libraries were prepared from 2 million PBMCs (stored at -80 C). 5'RACE employing 10-nucleotide random UMIs yielded the cDNA. TCRdb itself ran the 5' RACE reads through MiXCR, one entry per CDR3 protein. The profile shows around 64,000 distinct CDR3 sequences, 2.5% to 3.5% of them singletons. This clonotype was counted a few times. Its specificity is not known. The sequence came from a woman between 45 and 60 years old with multiple sclerosis. The chain employs TRBV3-1 and TRBJ2-7; no clear D gene. The sequencing sample was made of PBMCs. The CDR3 sequence: CASSHGPSYEQYF. In nucleotides, the CDR3 is TGTGCCAGCAGCCACGGGCCTAGCTACGAGCAGTACTTC.